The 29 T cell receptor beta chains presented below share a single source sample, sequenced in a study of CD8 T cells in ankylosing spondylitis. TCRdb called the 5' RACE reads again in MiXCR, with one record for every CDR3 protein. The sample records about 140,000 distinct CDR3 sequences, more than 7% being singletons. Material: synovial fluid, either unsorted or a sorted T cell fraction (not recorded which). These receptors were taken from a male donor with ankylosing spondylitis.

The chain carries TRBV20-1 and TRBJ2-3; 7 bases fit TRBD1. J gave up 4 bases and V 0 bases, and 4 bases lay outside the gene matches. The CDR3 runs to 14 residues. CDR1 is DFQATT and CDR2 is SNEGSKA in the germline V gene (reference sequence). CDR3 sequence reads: CSARDSQGADTQYF. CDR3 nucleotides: TGCAGTGCTAGAGATTCCCAGGGGGCAGATACGCAGTATTTT.

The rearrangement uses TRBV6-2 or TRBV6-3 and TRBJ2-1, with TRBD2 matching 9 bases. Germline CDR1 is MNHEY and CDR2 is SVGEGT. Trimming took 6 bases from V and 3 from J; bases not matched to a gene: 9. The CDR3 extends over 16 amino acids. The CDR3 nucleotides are TGTGCCAGCAGCCGCGTAAGCGGGGGGAACTACAATGAGCAGTTCTTC. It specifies CASSRVSGGNYNEQFF.

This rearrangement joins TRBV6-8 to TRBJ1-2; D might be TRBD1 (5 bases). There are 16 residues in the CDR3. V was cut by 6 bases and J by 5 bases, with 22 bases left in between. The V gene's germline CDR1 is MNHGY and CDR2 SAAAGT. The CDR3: CASRHRDARGWYGYTF. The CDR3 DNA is TGTGCCAGCAGACACCGGGACGCAAGAGGTTGGTATGGCTACACCTTC.

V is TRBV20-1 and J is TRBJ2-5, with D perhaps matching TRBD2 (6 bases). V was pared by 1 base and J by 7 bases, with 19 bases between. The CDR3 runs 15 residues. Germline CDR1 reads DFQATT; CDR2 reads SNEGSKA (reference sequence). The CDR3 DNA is TGCAGTGCTAGAGTCCCGGACTACACGAGGCCGACCCAGTACTTC. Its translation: CSARVPDYTRPTQYF.

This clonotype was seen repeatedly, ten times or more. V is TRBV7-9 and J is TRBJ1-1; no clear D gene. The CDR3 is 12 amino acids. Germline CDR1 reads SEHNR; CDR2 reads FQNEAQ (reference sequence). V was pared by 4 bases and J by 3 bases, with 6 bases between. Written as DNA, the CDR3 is TGTGCCAGCAGCTGGGCGGACACTGAAGCTTTCTTT. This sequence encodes CASSWADTEAFF.

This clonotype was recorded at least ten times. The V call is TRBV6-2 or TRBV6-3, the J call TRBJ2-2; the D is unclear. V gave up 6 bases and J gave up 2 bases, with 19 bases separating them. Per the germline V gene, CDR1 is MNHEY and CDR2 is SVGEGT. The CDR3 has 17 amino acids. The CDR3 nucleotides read TGTGCCAGCAGCCCTCGCCCTTCGCGGACCAACACCGGGGAGCTGTTTTTT. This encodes CASSPRPSRTNTGELFF.

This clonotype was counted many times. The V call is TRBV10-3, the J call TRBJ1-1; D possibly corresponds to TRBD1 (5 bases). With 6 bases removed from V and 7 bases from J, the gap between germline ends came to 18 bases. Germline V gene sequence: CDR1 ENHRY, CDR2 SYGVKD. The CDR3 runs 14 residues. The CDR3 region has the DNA TGTGCCATCAGCAGTACCGGGGCTCGAGGTGAAGCTTTCTTT. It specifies CAISSTGARGEAFF.

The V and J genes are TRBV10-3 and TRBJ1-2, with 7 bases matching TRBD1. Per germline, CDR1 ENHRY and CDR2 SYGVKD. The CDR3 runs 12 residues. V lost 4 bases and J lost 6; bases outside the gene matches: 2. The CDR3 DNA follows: TGTGCCATCAGTGGCCAGGGGGATGGCTACACCTTC. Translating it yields CAISGQGDGYTF.

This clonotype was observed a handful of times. The CDR3 spells CASSYSPALNTEAFF. CDR3 DNA sequence: TGTGCCAGCAGTTACTCGCCGGCCCTGAACACTGAAGCTTTCTTT. The chain is built from TRBV6-2 or TRBV6-3 and TRBJ1-1; D gene unclear. This CDR3 region has 15 residues. The germline V gene encodes CDR1 MNHEY and CDR2 SVGEGT. Trimming pared 0 bases from V and 0 bases from J, leaving 8 bases between.

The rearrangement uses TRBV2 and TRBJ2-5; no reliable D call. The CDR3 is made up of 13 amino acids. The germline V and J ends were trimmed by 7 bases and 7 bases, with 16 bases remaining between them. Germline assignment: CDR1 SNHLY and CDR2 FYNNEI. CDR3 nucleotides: TGTGCCAGCAAGAAGCCTCTGGCCGGGACCCAGTACTTC. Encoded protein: CASKKPLAGTQYF.

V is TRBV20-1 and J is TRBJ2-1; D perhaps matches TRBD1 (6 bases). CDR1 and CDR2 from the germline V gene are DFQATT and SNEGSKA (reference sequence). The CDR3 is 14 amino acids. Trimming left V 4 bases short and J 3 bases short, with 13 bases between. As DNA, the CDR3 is TGCAGTGCTACACGACAGGAAGACTACAATGAGCAGTTCTTC. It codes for CSATRQEDYNEQFF.

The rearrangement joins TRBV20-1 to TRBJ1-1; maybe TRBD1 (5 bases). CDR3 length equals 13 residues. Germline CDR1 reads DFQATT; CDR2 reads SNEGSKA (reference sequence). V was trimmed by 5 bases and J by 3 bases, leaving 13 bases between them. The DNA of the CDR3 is TGCAGTGCTCCTCGGGAAGGGGACACTGAAGCTTTCTTT. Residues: CSAPREGDTEAFF.

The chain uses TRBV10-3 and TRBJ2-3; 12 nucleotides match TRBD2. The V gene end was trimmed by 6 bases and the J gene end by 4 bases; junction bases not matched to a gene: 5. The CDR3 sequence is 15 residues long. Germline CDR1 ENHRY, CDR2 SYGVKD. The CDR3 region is CAIRASSGRADTQYF. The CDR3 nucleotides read TGTGCCATCAGAGCCTCTAGCGGGAGGGCAGATACGCAGTATTTT.

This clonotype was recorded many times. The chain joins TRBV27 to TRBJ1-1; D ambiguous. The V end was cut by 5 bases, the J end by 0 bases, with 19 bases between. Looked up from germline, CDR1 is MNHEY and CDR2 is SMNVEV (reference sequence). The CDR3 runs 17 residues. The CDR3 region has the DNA TGTGCCAGCAGTAGAGGGCAGGCGAATTGGGTGAACACTGAAGCTTTCTTT. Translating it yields CASSRGQANWVNTEAFF.

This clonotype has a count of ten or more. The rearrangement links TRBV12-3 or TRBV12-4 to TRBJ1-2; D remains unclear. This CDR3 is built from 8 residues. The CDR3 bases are TGTTCCCTAGATGGCTACACCTTC. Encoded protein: CSLDGYTF.

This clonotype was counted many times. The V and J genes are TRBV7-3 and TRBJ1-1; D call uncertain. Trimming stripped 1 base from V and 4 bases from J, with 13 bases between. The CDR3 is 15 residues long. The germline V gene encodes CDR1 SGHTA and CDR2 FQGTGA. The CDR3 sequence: CASSLSQKPTTEAFF. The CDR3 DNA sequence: TGTGCCAGCAGCTTAAGCCAGAAACCGACCACTGAAGCTTTCTTT.

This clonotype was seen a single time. The CDR3 here is CASSPRLRGAGELFF. CDR3 nucleotides: TGTGCCAGCAGCCCCCGACTGAGGGGGGCCGGGGAGCTGTTTTTT. V gene TRBV27 combines with J gene TRBJ2-2; D could derive from TRBD1 or TRBD2 (6 bases each). V was pared by 6 bases and J by 6 bases, with 17 bases between. The CDR3 is 15 amino acids. Germline V gives CDR1 MNHEY, CDR2 SMNVEV (reference sequence).

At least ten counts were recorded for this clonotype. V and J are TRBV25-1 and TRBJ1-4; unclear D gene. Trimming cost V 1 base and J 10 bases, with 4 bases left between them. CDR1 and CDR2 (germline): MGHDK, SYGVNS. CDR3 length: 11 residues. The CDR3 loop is CASSEFGKLFF. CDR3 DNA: TGTGCCAGCAGTGAATTCGGAAAACTGTTTTTT.

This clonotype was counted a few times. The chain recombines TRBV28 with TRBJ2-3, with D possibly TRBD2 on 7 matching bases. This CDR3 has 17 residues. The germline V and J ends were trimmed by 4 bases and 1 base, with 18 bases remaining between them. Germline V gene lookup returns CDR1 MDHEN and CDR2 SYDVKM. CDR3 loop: CASSYGGGTHGTDTQYF. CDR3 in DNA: TGTGCCAGCAGTTATGGGGGGGGGACACACGGCACAGATACGCAGTATTTT.

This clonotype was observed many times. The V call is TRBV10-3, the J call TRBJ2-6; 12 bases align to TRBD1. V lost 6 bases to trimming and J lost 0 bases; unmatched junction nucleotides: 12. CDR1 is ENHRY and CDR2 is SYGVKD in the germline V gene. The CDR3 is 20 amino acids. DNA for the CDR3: TGTGCCATCAGCCCGGGACAGGGGGCGATCATAGCCTCTGGGGCCAACGTCCTGACTTTC. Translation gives CAISPGQGAIIASGANVLTF.

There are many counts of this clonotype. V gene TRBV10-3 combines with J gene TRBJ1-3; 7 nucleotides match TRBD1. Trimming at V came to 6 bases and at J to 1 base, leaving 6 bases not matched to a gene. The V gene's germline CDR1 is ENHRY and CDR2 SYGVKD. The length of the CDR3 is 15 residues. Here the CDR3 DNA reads TGTGCCATCAGGGACGGGACAGTATCTGGAAACACCATATATTTT. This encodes CAIRDGTVSGNTIYF.

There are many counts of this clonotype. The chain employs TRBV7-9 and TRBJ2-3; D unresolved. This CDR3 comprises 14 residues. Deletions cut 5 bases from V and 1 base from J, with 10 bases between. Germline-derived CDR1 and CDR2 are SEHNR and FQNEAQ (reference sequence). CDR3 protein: CASSKRGGTDTQYF. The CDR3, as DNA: TGTGCCAGCAGCAAACGCGGAGGCACAGATACGCAGTATTTT.

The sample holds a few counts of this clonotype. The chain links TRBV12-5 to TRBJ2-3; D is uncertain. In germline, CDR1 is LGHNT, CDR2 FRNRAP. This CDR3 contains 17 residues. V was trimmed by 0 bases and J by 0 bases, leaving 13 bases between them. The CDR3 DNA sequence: TGTGCTAGTGGTTTGGTACCCGACGGAGCCAGCACAGATACGCAGTATTTT. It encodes CASGLVPDGASTDTQYF.

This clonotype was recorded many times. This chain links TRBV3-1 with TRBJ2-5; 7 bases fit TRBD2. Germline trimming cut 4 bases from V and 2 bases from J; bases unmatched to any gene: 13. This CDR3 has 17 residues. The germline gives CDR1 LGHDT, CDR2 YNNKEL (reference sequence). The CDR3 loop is CASSPRLAARYQETQYF. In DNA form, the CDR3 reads TGTGCCAGCAGCCCCCGACTAGCCGCGAGGTATCAAGAGACCCAGTACTTC.

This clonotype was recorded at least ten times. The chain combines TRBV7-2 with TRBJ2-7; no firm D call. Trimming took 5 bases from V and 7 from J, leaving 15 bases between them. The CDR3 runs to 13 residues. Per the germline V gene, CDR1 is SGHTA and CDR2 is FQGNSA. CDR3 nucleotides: TGTGCCAGCAGCCATTTACCCCCTATAGAGCAGTACTTC. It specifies CASSHLPPIEQYF.

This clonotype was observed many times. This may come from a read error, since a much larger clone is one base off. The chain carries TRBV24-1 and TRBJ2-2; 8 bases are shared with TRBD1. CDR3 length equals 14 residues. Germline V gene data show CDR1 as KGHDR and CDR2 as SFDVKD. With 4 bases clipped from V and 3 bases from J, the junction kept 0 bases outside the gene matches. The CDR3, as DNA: TGTGCCACCAGTGAGGACAGGGACACCGGGGAGCTGTTTTTT. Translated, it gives CATSEDRDTGELFF.

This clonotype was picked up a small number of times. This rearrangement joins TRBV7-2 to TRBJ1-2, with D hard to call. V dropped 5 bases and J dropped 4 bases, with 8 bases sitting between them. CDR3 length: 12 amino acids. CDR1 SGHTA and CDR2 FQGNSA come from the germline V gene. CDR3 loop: CASSQDGYGYTF. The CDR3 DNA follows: TGTGCCAGCAGCCAGGACGGCTATGGCTACACCTTC.

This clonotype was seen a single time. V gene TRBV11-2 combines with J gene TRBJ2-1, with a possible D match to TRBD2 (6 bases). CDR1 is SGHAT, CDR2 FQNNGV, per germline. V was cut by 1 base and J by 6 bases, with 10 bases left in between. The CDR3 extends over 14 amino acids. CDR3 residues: CASSLVVGGNEQFF. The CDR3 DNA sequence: TGTGCCAGCAGCTTAGTAGTCGGGGGCAATGAGCAGTTCTTC.

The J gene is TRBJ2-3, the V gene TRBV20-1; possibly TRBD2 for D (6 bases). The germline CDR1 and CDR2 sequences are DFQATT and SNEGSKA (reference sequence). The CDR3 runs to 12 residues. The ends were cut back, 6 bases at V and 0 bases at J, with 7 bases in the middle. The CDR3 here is CSAGLSTDTQYF. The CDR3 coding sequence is TGCAGTGCGGGACTTAGCACAGATACGCAGTATTTT.